This passage covers 18 T cell receptor beta chains from one sample sequenced in a study of vaccination effects on CD4 cells after COVID-19 (dated by TCRdb to between 2020 and 2023). Their antigen targets remain unknown. The ViraFEST assay stimulated PBMC with viral peptide pools and then used TCR sequencing to identify antigen-specific CD4+ T cell clonotypes by expansion. After around eleven days of culture, CD4+ T cells were isolated with the EasySep CD4+ T cell isolation kit. Healthy vaccine recipients had no prior SARS-CoV-2 infection, confirmed by negative nucleocapsid antibodies before and after vaccination. The protocol used for the library was the immunoSEQ multiplex PCR assay. In its TCRdb copy, this immuneACCESS table keeps in-frame sequences only and misses some clones. Where compared with another copy, unresolved V genes explain less than half of these, and the others have no known cause. In all, the sample holds about 71,000 clones, and around 72% of those were seen once. 4% of the sample comes from the top ten.

The source material was CD4+ T cells from PBMCs cultured with HCoV-OC43 spike peptides, sampled before COVID-19 vaccination. The sample's cell subset or site, from its label and the paper: HCoV-OC43 spike overlapping peptide pool stimulation. These TCRs come from a human donor who received a COVID-19 vaccine.

J is TRBJ2-2 and V is TRBV24-1, with D tentatively TRBD2 (5 bases). With 1 base removed from V and 6 bases from J, the gap between germline ends came to 11 bases. Germline loops: CDR1 KGHDR, CDR2 SFDVKD. There are 15 residues in the CDR3. CDR3 residues: CATSDFRGIAGELFF. CDR3 nucleotide sequence: TGTGCCACCAGTGATTTTAGAGGGATCGCCGGGGAGCTGTTTTTT.

V usage is TRBV19 and J usage is TRBJ1-6; D not certain. The germline V gene has CDR1 LNHDA and CDR2 SQIVND (reference sequence). V lost 3 bases and J 5 bases, leaving 11 bases between the germline ends. The CDR3 contains 15 residues. CDR3 DNA: TGTGCCAGTAGTATGGGCCAGACAAATAATTCACCCCTCCACTTT. It is translated as CASSMGQTNNSPLHF.

CDR3 loop: CAWSVKGANVLTF. The CDR3 region has the DNA TGTGCCTGGAGTGTTAAGGGGGCCAACGTCCTGACTTTC. J is TRBJ2-6 and V is TRBV30, with unresolved D. The CDR3 runs 13 residues. V shed 0 bases and J shed 4 bases, with 4 bases lying between them. Germline CDR1 is GTSNPN and CDR2 is SVGIG (reference sequence).

This clone has a handful of counts. The CDR3 is CASSPLGTGKDTQYF. CDR3 bases: TGTGCCAGCAGCCCCCTGGGGACAGGGAAAGATACGCAGTATTTT. The rearrangement uses TRBV7-9 and TRBJ2-3; 9 nucleotides line up with TRBD1. The germline gives CDR1 SEHNR, CDR2 FQNEAQ (reference sequence). J lost 5 bases, V lost 5 bases, and 8 bases had no gene match. The CDR3 consists of 15 residues.

V and J are TRBV30 and TRBJ2-3; D perhaps matches TRBD2 (5 bases). The V gene lost 7 bases and the J gene lost 5 bases, with 16 bases spanning the gap. This CDR3 contains 13 residues. Looked up from germline, CDR1 is GTSNPN and CDR2 is SVGIG (reference sequence). The CDR3 sequence: CASSGGVGDTQYF. In DNA, the CDR3 is TGTGCCTCAAGCGGAGGAGTGGGAGATACGCAGTATTTT.

The chain joins TRBV6-1 to TRBJ1-2; D is uncertain. V shed 2 bases and J shed 4 bases, with 11 bases lying between them. In germline, CDR1 is MNHNS, CDR2 SASEGT. This CDR3 contains 14 residues. The CDR3 spells CASSEWSRAYGYTF. The CDR3 DNA sequence: TGTGCCAGCAGTGAATGGTCACGGGCCTATGGCTACACCTTC.

The V and J genes are TRBV7-2 and TRBJ1-1, with a possible D match to TRBD1 (5 bases). The germline V and J ends were trimmed by 2 bases and 5 bases, with 15 bases remaining between them. Looked up from germline, CDR1 is SGHTA and CDR2 is FQGNSA. The CDR3 is 15 residues long. This CDR3 reads CASSLMAGGGTEAFF. CDR3 sequence (DNA): TGTGCCAGCAGCTTAATGGCGGGGGGAGGGACTGAAGCTTTCTTT.

The chain is built from TRBV9 and TRBJ2-4; 7 positions agree with TRBD2. CDR3 length: 16 residues. CDR1 is SGDLS, CDR2 YYNGEE, per germline. Trimming at V came to 0 bases and at J to 6 bases, leaving 9 bases not matched to a gene. The CDR3 loop is CASSVGGGQERNIQYF. In DNA form, the CDR3 reads TGTGCCAGCAGCGTAGGGGGAGGGCAGGAAAGAAACATTCAGTACTTC.

A single count supports this clone. The J gene is TRBJ1-1, the V gene TRBV6-5; D ambiguous. CDR3 length: 13 amino acids. V dropped 8 bases and J dropped 0 bases, with 10 bases sitting between them. CDR1 and CDR2 (germline): MNHEY, SVGAGI. As DNA, the CDR3 is TGTGCCAGCTGTTGGCTCATGAACACTGAAGCTTTCTTT. Amino acids: CASCWLMNTEAFF.

The table lists this clone with a few counts. This rearrangement joins TRBV5-1 to TRBJ1-1; TRBD1 is a possible D gene (5 bases). CDR1 and CDR2 (germline): SGHRS, YFSETQ. The CDR3 loop spans 14 amino acids. The ends were cut back, 1 base at V and 5 bases at J, with 12 bases in the middle. The CDR3 DNA reads as TGCGCCAGCAGCTTGTTTCAGGGAGGGACTGAAGCTTTCTTT. This sequence encodes CASSLFQGGTEAFF. Full variable domain (outside the CDR3, taken from reference TRBV5-1 and TRBJ1-1): KAGVTQTPRYLIKTRGQQVTLSCSPISGHRSVSWYQQTPGQGLQFLFEYFSETQRNKGNFPGRFSGRQFSNSRSEMNVSTLELGDSALYLCASSLFQGGTEAFFGQGTRLTVV.

The rearrangement links TRBV18 to TRBJ1-2; no clear D gene. CDR3 length: 13 amino acids. Per germline, CDR1 KGHSH and CDR2 LQKENI. Deletions cut 4 bases from V and 7 bases from J, with 13 bases between. This CDR3 reads CASSQGLLTGYTF. The CDR3 nucleotides are TGTGCCAGCTCACAGGGATTGCTAACTGGCTACACCTTC.

This sequence joins TRBV6-5 and TRBJ1-5; D not certain. Germline CDR1 reads MNHEY; CDR2 reads SVGAGI. Trimming took 7 bases from V and 5 from J, leaving 12 bases between them. The CDR3 has 13 amino acids. CDR3 DNA sequence: TGTGCCAGCACGGTCGGGCGGCATCAGCCCCAGCATTTT. It codes for CASTVGRHQPQHF.

This clone is a singleton in its sample. The chain joins TRBV11-2 to TRBJ2-3, with 7 bases identical to TRBD2. Per germline, CDR1 SGHAT and CDR2 FQNNGV. V lost 5 bases and J lost 3; bases outside the gene matches: 17. The CDR3 totals 18 residues. The CDR3 region has the DNA TGTGCCAGCAGCCCCCCCCTGGGGAGGGGACGAGGAACAGATACGCAGTATTTT. This codes for CASSPPLGRGRGTDTQYF. The full variable domain, completed using reference TRBV11-2 and TRBJ2-3, is EAGVAQSPRYKIIEKRQSVAFWCNPISGHATLYWYQQILGQGPKLLIQFQNNGVVDDSQLPKDRFSAERLKGVDSTLKIQPAKLEDSAVYLCASSPPLGRGRGTDTQYFGPGTRLTVL.

J is TRBJ1-5 and V is TRBV18; D is unresolved. V dropped 2 bases and J dropped 1 base, with 9 bases sitting between them. The CDR3 runs 15 residues. CDR1 is KGHSH, CDR2 LQKENI, per germline. The CDR3 reads CASSPVGQSNQPQHF. CDR3 nucleotides: TGTGCCAGCTCACCAGTCGGCCAGAGCAATCAGCCCCAGCATTTT.

This chain connects TRBV27 to TRBJ2-1; weak D call: TRBD1 (9 bases). The CDR3 spans 18 residues. Trimming left V 5 bases short and J 2 bases short, with 22 bases between. CDR1 and CDR2 from the germline V gene are MNHEY and SMNVEV (reference sequence). CDR3: CASSNLGSGTGPYNEQFF. The CDR3, as DNA: TGTGCCAGCAGTAACCTAGGTAGCGGGACAGGGCCCTACAATGAGCAGTTCTTC.

The chain couples TRBV30 to TRBJ2-5, with a tentative D call TRBD1 (5 bases). Germline assignment: CDR1 GTSNPN and CDR2 SVGIG (reference sequence). This CDR3 contains 14 residues. The ends were cut back, 4 bases at V and 2 bases at J, with 14 bases in the middle. The CDR3 spells CAWTKGQLQETQYF. The CDR3 DNA reads TGTGCCTGGACCAAGGGGCAGTTACAAGAGACCCAGTACTTC. The full variable domain, rest sourced from reference TRBV30 and TRBJ2-5, is SQTIHQWPATLVQPVGSPLSLECTVEGTSNPNLYWYRQAAGRGLQLLFYSVGIGQISSEVPQNLSASRPQDRQFILSSKKLLLSDSGFYLCAWTKGQLQETQYFGPGTRLLVL.

The chain carries TRBV5-6 and TRBJ1-2; D remains unclear. V was pared by 0 bases and J by 6 bases, with 15 bases between. Germline lookup yields CDR1 SGHDT and CDR2 YYEEEE. CDR3 length: 15 amino acids. CDR3 sequence: CASSLVGGSSHGYTF. The CDR3, as DNA: TGTGCCAGCAGCTTGGTCGGAGGTTCGTCTCATGGCTACACCTTC.

The J gene is TRBJ2-3, the V gene TRBV5-4; D may be TRBD1 (6 bases). V dropped 4 bases and J dropped 6 bases, with 12 bases sitting between them. The CDR3 length is 13 residues. Germline V lookup: CDR1 SGHNT, CDR2 YYREEE (reference sequence). For the CDR3, the DNA is TGTGCCAGCAGCGTCGGGACATTGGATACGCAGTATTTT. Translating it yields CASSVGTLDTQYF.